The clone carrying this T cell receptor beta chain was picked up many times. Its antigen is not identified. The CDR3 extends over 13 amino acids. Per germline, CDR1 MNHEY and CDR2 SVGAGI. Trimming left V 5 bases short and J 3 bases short, with 10 bases between. These data belong to a study of OX40 agonist ivuxolimab in advanced cancers. The wider study: Patients with prior anti-PD-1, anti-PD-L1 or anti-CTLA-4 therapy were eligible; less than 50% had some.

TCRdb's table, derived via immunoSEQ multiplex PCR, lists solely in-frame clones and lacks some. The sample lists around 72,000 clones, roughly four fifths occurring once. The study, taken as a whole, reports: The mean number of expanded clones was higher in CD8+ T cells than in CD4+.

The TCR was taken from an adult with an advanced solid tumor such as melanoma, head and neck, liver or kidney cancer. This chain joins TRBV6-5 and TRBJ1-1; tentatively, D is TRBD1 (5 bases). The specimen was CD4+ or CD8+ T cells sorted from blood, collected in a trial of the OX40 agonist ivuxolimab. For the CDR3, the DNA is TGTGCCAGCAGTACCGGGGCTTACACTGAAGCTTTCTTT. This gives the protein CASSTGAYTEAFF.